Below are 6 T cell receptor beta chains sequenced from a single sample in a study of T cell changes during pregnancy in multiple sclerosis. Sequenced by immunoSEQ multiplex PCR; TCRdb stores in-frame clones only, minus some. The table has some 38,000 clones, 85% to 90% seen once. The source was CD8+ T cells from peripheral blood mononuclear cells, collected in the third trimester of pregnancy. The receptors were sampled from a female donor with multiple sclerosis, enrolled in a pregnancy study.

This sequence joins TRBV27 and TRBJ1-5; a weak D match, TRBD1 (6 bases). This CDR3 has 16 amino acids. Germline V gene lookup returns CDR1 MNHEY and CDR2 SMNVEV (reference sequence). V lost 4 bases to trimming and J lost 3 bases, with 16 bases between them. CDR3 residues: CASSSSPTGLNQPQHF. For the CDR3, the DNA is TGTGCCAGCAGTTCCAGCCCTACAGGGCTCAATCAGCCCCAGCATTTT.

This chain connects TRBV27 to TRBJ2-1; tentatively, D is TRBD1 (6 bases). This CDR3 comprises 16 residues. CDR1 and CDR2 (germline): MNHEY, SMNVEV (reference sequence). V was pared by 0 bases and J by 0 bases, with 9 bases between. CDR3 sequence reads: CASSLSRGSSYNEQFF. Here the CDR3 DNA reads TGTGCCAGCAGTTTATCGAGGGGGAGCTCCTACAATGAGCAGTTCTTC.

The chain uses TRBV27 and TRBJ1-2; 7 bases match TRBD1. The trim removed 6 bases at V and 2 bases at J, leaving 9 bases unmatched. The length of the CDR3 is 15 residues. CDR1 and CDR2 (germline): MNHEY, SMNVEV (reference sequence). The CDR3: CASSSGQEKNYGYTF. The CDR3, as DNA: TGTGCCAGCAGCTCAGGACAGGAGAAGAACTATGGCTACACCTTC.

V gene TRBV4-2 combines with J gene TRBJ2-2; 7 nucleotides agree with TRBD2. The CDR3 runs to 16 residues. V lost 0 bases, J lost 3 bases, and 4 bases stayed unmatched. Germline V gene sequence: CDR1 LGHNA, CDR2 YNFKEQ. The CDR3 region is CASSQDRDYYTGELFF. The CDR3 nucleotides are TGTGCCAGCAGCCAAGACAGGGACTACTACACCGGGGAGCTGTTTTTT.

V is TRBV9 and J is TRBJ2-3, with 15 bases lining up with TRBD2. The CDR3 contains 17 residues. V dropped 4 bases and J dropped 4; count of bases not matched to a gene: 7. The germline CDR1 and CDR2 sequences are SGDLS and YYNGEE. The CDR3 spells CASSLGTSGGRADTQYF. The CDR3 nucleotides read TGTGCCAGCAGCCTTGGGACTAGCGGGGGGCGGGCAGATACGCAGTATTTT.

The V call is TRBV29-1, the J call TRBJ2-5; D is unresolved. In germline, CDR1 is SQVTM, CDR2 ANQGSEA. The CDR3 length is 10 residues. V was trimmed by 7 bases and J by 5 bases, leaving 8 bases between them. In DNA form, the CDR3 reads TGCAGCGCCGAGTGGGAGACCCAGTACTTC. Residues: CSAEWETQYF.